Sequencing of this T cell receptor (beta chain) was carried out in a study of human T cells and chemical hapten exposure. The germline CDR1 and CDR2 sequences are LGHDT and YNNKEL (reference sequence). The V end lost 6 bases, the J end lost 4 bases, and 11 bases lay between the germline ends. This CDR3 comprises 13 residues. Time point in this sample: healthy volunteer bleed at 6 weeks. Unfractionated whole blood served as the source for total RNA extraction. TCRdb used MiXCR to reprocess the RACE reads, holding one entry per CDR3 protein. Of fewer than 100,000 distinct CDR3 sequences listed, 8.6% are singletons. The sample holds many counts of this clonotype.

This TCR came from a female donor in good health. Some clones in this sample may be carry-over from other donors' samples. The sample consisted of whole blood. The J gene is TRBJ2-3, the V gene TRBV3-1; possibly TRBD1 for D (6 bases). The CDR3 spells CASRTGPADTQYF. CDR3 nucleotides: TGTGCCAGCAGGACAGGCCCCGCAGATACGCAGTATTTT.